These 3 T cell receptor beta chains share one sample of origin, sequenced in a study of cytomegalovirus exposure and HLA in healthy donors (dated by TCRdb to 2016 to 2017). Library preparation used the immunoSEQ multiplex PCR assay. For the multiplex PCR, a mixture combining 60 forward primers for TCR Vbeta segments and 13 reverse primers for TCR Jbeta segments was used. Drawn from immuneACCESS, this table holds only the in-frame rearrangements with V and J called that TCRdb kept. Clones are partly lost; checked studies trace under half to an unresolved V gene and leave the rest unexplained. This sample lists 180,000 or so clones; about three quarters were detected once. Roughly 3.5% of the sample belongs to the ten largest clones. The sequenced material came from PBMCs. Source of these receptors: a woman aged 55-69 years in good health and CMV-seropositive.

This clone came up a few times. The V gene is TRBV6-1, the J gene TRBJ1-4, with D perhaps matching TRBD1 (5 bases). The CDR3 totals 15 residues. V dropped 6 bases and J dropped 6 bases, with 17 bases sitting between them. CDR1 MNHNS and CDR2 SASEGT come from the germline V gene. The CDR3 sequence: CASSAVLPRDEKLFF. The CDR3 DNA reads TGTGCCAGCAGCGCCGTTCTTCCCAGGGATGAAAAACTGTTTTTT.

This chain connects TRBV11-3 to TRBJ2-2; D not certain. The V end was cut by 0 bases, the J end by 9 bases, with 11 bases between. Germline V gives CDR1 SGHNT, CDR2 YENEEA. The CDR3 is 14 residues long. This CDR3 is CASSLDLGSRELFF. DNA for the CDR3: TGTGCCAGCAGCTTAGATCTGGGCAGCCGGGAGCTGTTTTTT.

The chain recombines TRBV4-1 with TRBJ1-6; unclear D gene. This CDR3 region has 14 residues. Between the trimmed V and J ends, which lost 1 base and 5 bases, there was a span of 6 bases. Germline lookup yields CDR1 MGHRA and CDR2 YSYEKL. The CDR3 region is CASSQGEDNSPLHF. The CDR3 DNA sequence: TGCGCCAGCAGCCAAGGAGAAGATAATTCACCCCTCCACTTT.